One sample yielded the 27 T cell receptor beta chains listed below, sequenced in a study of CD8 T cells in cerebrospinal fluid in Alzheimer's disease. TCRdb re-called the 10x single-cell sequencing reads; every CDR3 protein appears as one record, without DNA. The table for this sample gives 1,200 to 1,500 distinct CDR3 sequences. Sequenced material: cerebrospinal fluid. All receptors come from a human donor with Alzheimer's disease.

This clonotype is large by frequency. The gene calls are TRBV7-9 and TRBJ1-5; TCRdb calls TRBD1, which cannot be checked without DNA. CDR1 SEHNR and CDR2 FQNEAQ come from the germline V gene (reference sequence). The CDR3 is 15 residues long. CDR3 sequence reads: CASSSTSSGDQPQHF.

This clonotype shows up as medium-sized by frequency. V and J are TRBV24-1 and TRBJ2-1; as DNA is missing, the TRBD1 call by TCRdb cannot be tested. Germline V lookup: CDR1 KGHDR, CDR2 SFDVKD. CDR3 size: 17 residues. CDR3 sequence: CATSIGARGQGFDEQFF.

This rearrangement joins TRBV30 to TRBJ1-6; the D gene TCRdb calls, TRBD1, cannot be checked with no DNA. CDR3 length: 14 amino acids. The germline gives CDR1 GTSNPN, CDR2 SVGIG (reference sequence). The CDR3 loop reads CAWRDRGSGSPLHF.

This clonotype registers medium-sized by frequency. J is TRBJ2-2 and V is TRBV24-1; the TCRdb call, TRBD2, lacks DNA for checking. Germline V gene data show CDR1 as KGHDR and CDR2 as SFDVKD. This CDR3 contains 13 residues. The CDR3 reads CATSYWEGGELFF.

This clonotype counts as large by frequency. The chain couples TRBV7-2 to TRBJ2-3; TCRdb's assignment of TRBD2 cannot be checked, as there is no DNA. The CDR3 is 15 amino acids. Germline assignment: CDR1 SGHTA and CDR2 FQGNSA. CDR3 loop: CASSQTSGGWDTQYF.

This clonotype is identified as large from frequency. The chain recombines TRBV9 with TRBJ1-5. The germline gives CDR1 SGDLS, CDR2 YYNGEE. This CDR3 has 14 amino acids. The CDR3 loop is CASSVHGSNQPQHF. Using reference TRBV9 and TRBJ1-5 for the parts outside the CDR3, the full variable domain is DSGVTQTPKHLITATGQRVTLRCSPRSGDLSVYWYQQSLDQGLQFLIQYYNGEERAKGNILERFSAQQFPDLHSELNLSSLELGDSALYFCASSVHGSNQPQHFGDGTRLSIL.

Considering frequency, this clonotype is large. The V and J genes are TRBV11-2 and TRBJ1-2. The CDR3 length is 12 residues. Germline CDR1 and CDR2: SGHAT and FQNNGV. CDR3 region: CASSLEAWGYTF. Supplemented by reference TRBV11-2 and TRBJ1-2, the full variable domain reads EAGVAQSPRYKIIEKRQSVAFWCNPISGHATLYWYQQILGQGPKLLIQFQNNGVVDDSQLPKDRFSAERLKGVDSTLKIQPAKLEDSAVYLCASSLEAWGYTFGSGTRLTVV.

By frequency, this clonotype is medium-sized. This chain uses TRBV6-6 with TRBJ2-5; TCRdb proposes TRBD1, but this gene call is untestable without DNA. The germline CDR1 and CDR2 sequences are MNHNY and SVGAGI (reference sequence). The CDR3 runs 14 residues. The CDR3 sequence: CASSPVRGTETQYF.

This clonotype ranks as large (0.1 to 1%) in terms of frequency. The CDR3 protein is CASGPSGYRNDEQFF. This chain uses TRBV12-5 with TRBJ2-1; TCRdb picks TRBD2, but there is no DNA to check that call. The germline gives CDR1 LGHNT, CDR2 FRNRAP. The CDR3 is 15 amino acids.

This clonotype is classed as medium-sized by frequency. The chain has TRBV4-1 and TRBJ2-5; TCRdb proposes TRBD1, but this gene call is untestable without DNA. The length of the CDR3 is 15 residues. The germline V gene has CDR1 MGHRA and CDR2 YSYEKL. CDR3 sequence reads: CASSLGQGGSETQYF.

This clonotype counts as medium-sized by frequency. This chain links TRBV3-1 with TRBJ2-2; TCRdb proposes TRBD2, but this gene call is untestable without DNA. Germline lookup yields CDR1 LGHDT and CDR2 YNNKEL (reference sequence). The CDR3 is 15 amino acids. CDR3: CASSPDSGWGGELFF.

This clonotype ranks as medium-sized in terms of frequency. The chain recombines TRBV7-2 with TRBJ2-2. Germline assignment: CDR1 SGHTA and CDR2 FQGNSA. This CDR3 has 14 amino acids. The CDR3 sequence: CASSPQVFTGELFF.

This clonotype ranks as medium-sized in terms of frequency. This rearrangement joins TRBV12-5 to TRBJ1-5. Germline loops: CDR1 LGHNT, CDR2 FRNRAP. This CDR3 contains 18 residues. CDR3 sequence reads: CASGFRRASADSNQPQHF. The full variable domain, with the rest looked up from reference TRBV12-5 and TRBJ1-5, is DARVTQTPRHKVTEMGQEVTMRCQPILGHNTVFWYRQTMMQGLELLAYFRNRAPLDDSGMPKDRFSAEMPDATLATLKIQPSEPRDSAVYFCASGFRRASADSNQPQHFGDGTRLSIL.

This clonotype ranks as medium-sized in terms of frequency. This chain uses TRBV5-4 with TRBJ2-1. Germline CDR1 SGHNT, CDR2 YYREEE (reference sequence). This CDR3 has 12 residues. The CDR3 spells CASSLSDNEQFF.

By frequency, this clonotype is large. This chain's CDR3 is CASSFEGIQPQHF. The rearrangement uses TRBV7-9 and TRBJ1-5. Germline V gene lookup returns CDR1 SEHNR and CDR2 FQNEAQ (reference sequence). CDR3 length: 13 residues. Full variable domain (remainder filled in from reference TRBV7-9 and TRBJ1-5): DTGVSQNPRHKITKRGQNVTFRCDPISEHNRLYWYRQTLGQGPEFLTYFQNEAQLEKSRLLSDRFSAERPKGSFSTLEIQRTEQGDSAMYLCASSFEGIQPQHFGDGTRLSIL.

This clonotype is called medium-sized based on its frequency. The chain has TRBV6-1 and TRBJ1-5. CDR1 MNHNS and CDR2 SASEGT come from the germline V gene. The CDR3 loop spans 14 amino acids. CDR3 sequence reads: CASSGTGGSQPQHF.

Measured by frequency, this clonotype is large. The V gene is TRBV20-1, the J gene TRBJ2-6. Germline CDR1 DFQATT, CDR2 SNEGSKA (reference sequence). There are 13 residues in the CDR3. The CDR3 is CSARDAGANVLTF.

Its frequency marks this clonotype as large. The chain links TRBV7-3 to TRBJ2-1; TCRdb outputs TRBD1, but without DNA this stays unchecked. CDR3 length equals 15 residues. Germline V gives CDR1 SGHTA, CDR2 FQGTGA. CDR3: CASSSGPASYNEQFF.

This clonotype is labeled medium-sized based on frequency. The chain joins TRBV20-1 to TRBJ1-4. The germline V gene has CDR1 DFQATT and CDR2 SNEGSKA (reference sequence). The CDR3 contains 13 residues. CDR3 sequence: CSAVGDLGEKLFF.

This clonotype is called medium-sized (0.01 to 0.1%) based on its frequency. The chain links TRBV27 to TRBJ1-5. The CDR3 has 13 amino acids. Germline CDR1 is MNHEY and CDR2 is SMNVEV (reference sequence). CDR3 region: CASSPRLGQPQHF.

This clonotype registers large by frequency. The chain uses TRBV20-1 and TRBJ1-5; TCRdb returns TRBD1, unconfirmable since there is no DNA. CDR3 length equals 14 residues. CDR1 is DFQATT and CDR2 is SNEGSKA in the germline V gene (reference sequence). CDR3 in amino acids: CSAGTGRNNQPQHF.

This clonotype is large by frequency. The chain has TRBV28 and TRBJ2-2. The CDR3 length is 13 residues. The germline CDR1 and CDR2 sequences are MDHEN and SYDVKM. The CDR3 region is CASSYWTAGELFF.

This clonotype ranks as large in terms of frequency. The V gene is TRBV18, the J gene TRBJ2-7. From germline, CDR1 is KGHSH and CDR2 LQKENI. This CDR3 region has 12 residues. The CDR3 region is CASSRQADEQYF.

This clonotype is classed as medium-sized by frequency. The chain is built from TRBV6-1 and TRBJ1-1; checking the TCRdb D call of TRBD1 is not possible without DNA. Germline assignment: CDR1 MNHNS and CDR2 SASEGT. The CDR3 is 16 residues long. The CDR3 here is CASTLWGSGMNTEAFF.

Measured by frequency, this clonotype is medium-sized (0.01 to 0.1%). V and J are TRBV7-2 and TRBJ2-1. The germline V gene has CDR1 SGHTA and CDR2 FQGNSA. CDR3 length equals 14 residues. The CDR3 sequence is CASSLESQYNEQFF.

The V and J genes are TRBV2 and TRBJ2-3. The length of the CDR3 is 13 residues. Per germline, CDR1 SNHLY and CDR2 FYNNEI. CDR3 loop: CASLDDRTDTQYF.

This clonotype is identified as medium-sized from frequency. The chain carries TRBV9 and TRBJ2-2. The CDR3 is 15 residues long. Per germline, CDR1 SGDLS and CDR2 YYNGEE. The CDR3 reads CASSVDMRFTGELFF.